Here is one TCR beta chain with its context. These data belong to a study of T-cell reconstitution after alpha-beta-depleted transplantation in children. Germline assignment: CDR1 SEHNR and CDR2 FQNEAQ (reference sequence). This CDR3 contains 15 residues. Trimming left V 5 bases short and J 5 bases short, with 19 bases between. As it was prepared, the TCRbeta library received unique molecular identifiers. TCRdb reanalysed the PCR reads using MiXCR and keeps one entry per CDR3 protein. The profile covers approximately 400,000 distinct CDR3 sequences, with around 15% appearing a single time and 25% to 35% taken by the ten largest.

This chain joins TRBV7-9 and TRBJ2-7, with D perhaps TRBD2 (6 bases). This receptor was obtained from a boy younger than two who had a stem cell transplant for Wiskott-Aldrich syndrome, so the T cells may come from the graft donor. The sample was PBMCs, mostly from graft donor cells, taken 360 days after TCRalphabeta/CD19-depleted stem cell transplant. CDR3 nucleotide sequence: TGTGCCAGCAGCCTCGTGGTAGCGGCATCCCACGAGCAGTACTTC. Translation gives CASSLVVAASHEQYF.